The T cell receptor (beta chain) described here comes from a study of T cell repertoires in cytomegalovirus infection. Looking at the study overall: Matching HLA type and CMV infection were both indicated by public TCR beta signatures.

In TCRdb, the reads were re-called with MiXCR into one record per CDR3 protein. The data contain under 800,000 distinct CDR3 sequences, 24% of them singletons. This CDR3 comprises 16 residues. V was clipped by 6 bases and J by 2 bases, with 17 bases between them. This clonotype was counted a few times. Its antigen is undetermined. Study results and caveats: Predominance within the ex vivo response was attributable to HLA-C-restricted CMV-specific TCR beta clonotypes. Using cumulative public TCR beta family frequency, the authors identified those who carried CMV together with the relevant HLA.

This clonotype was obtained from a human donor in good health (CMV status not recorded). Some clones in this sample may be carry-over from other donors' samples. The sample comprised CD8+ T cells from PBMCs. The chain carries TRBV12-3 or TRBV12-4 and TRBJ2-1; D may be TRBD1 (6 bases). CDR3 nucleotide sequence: TGTGCCAGCAGCCCACGACAGGTTGGGCCCTACAATGAGCAGTTCTTC. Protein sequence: CASSPRQVGPYNEQFF.